This T cell receptor (beta chain) was recovered during a study of shared clonotypes between healthy human individuals. As for the study in general: The plates for each donor numbered three CD4 naive, three CD4 memory, two CD8 naive and one CD8 memory.

V was pared by 3 bases and J by 11 bases, with 10 bases between. From germline, CDR1 is SGDLS and CDR2 YYNGEE. This CDR3 comprises 11 residues. Findings of the study overall: When naive CD4 clonotypes were compared across a handful of donors, around 5% were shared.

As concerns this clone: Antigen: not known.

CD8 cells classed as naive were CD45RO-negative and positively selected for CCR7, excluding terminally differentiated effector memory CD45RA+ cells. The authors split each subset's genomic DNA evenly across several immunoSEQ plates. Using immunoSEQ multiplex PCR, the repertoire was profiled, and TCRdb retains in-frame clones only, with some absent. The sample records under 850,000 clones, nearly 95% being singletons. The chain uses TRBV9 and TRBJ2-3; D is ambiguous. This receptor was identified in a man aged 25-40 years in good health. The source material was naive CD8+ T cells sorted from blood. Here the CDR3 reads CASSGWEGQYF. The CDR3 DNA reads as TGTGCCAGCAGCGGATGGGAAGGGCAGTATTTT.